This entry lists 9 T cell receptor beta chains sequenced from one sample in a study of blood T cell repertoires in COVID-19. Measured with immunoSEQ multiplex PCR; TCRdb has only the in-frame clones, and not every one. The top ten hold roughly 5% of the sample, which has about 170,000 clones, 85% to 95% seen once. Sequencing used peripheral blood. The receptors originated from a woman between 50 and 59 years old with acute or convalescent COVID-19.

The chain links TRBV18 to TRBJ1-4, with 9 bases fitting TRBD1. The CDR3 contains 18 residues. CDR1 and CDR2 from the germline V gene are KGHSH and LQKENI. V was clipped by 3 bases and J by 6 bases; unmatched bases: 14. The CDR3 protein is CASSPKGPGQGFHEKLFF. For the CDR3, the DNA is TGTGCCAGCTCACCTAAAGGACCGGGACAGGGATTTCATGAAAAACTGTTTTTT. The full variable domain, in which reference TRBV18 and TRBJ1-4 provide the parts outside the CDR3, is NAGVMQNPRHLVRRRGQEARLRCSPMKGHSHVYWYRQLPEEGLKFMVYLQKENIIDESGMPKERFSAEFPKEGPSILRIQQVVRGDSAAYFCASSPKGPGQGFHEKLFFGSGTQLSVL.

This chain links TRBV2 with TRBJ2-1, with TRBD2 identical over 8 bases. The junction had 9 bases not matched to a gene; V was cut back by 4 bases and J by 7 bases. The germline V gene encodes CDR1 SNHLY and CDR2 FYNNEI. This CDR3 is 15 amino acids long. The CDR3 nucleotides read TGTGCCAGCAGTGGCTCGGGGGGGGCTGTGAATGAGCAGTTCTTC. Translated: CASSGSGGAVNEQFF. Supplemented by reference TRBV2 and TRBJ2-1, the full variable domain reads EPEVTQTPSHQVTQMGQEVILRCVPISNHLYFYWYRQILGQKVEFLVSFYNNEISEKSEIFDDQFSVERPDGSNFTLKIRSTKLEDSAMYFCASSGSGGAVNEQFFGPGTRLTVL.

V gene TRBV7-9 combines with J gene TRBJ2-3; D is possibly TRBD2 (7 bases). The germline CDR1 and CDR2 sequences are SEHNR and FQNEAQ (reference sequence). This CDR3 is 16 amino acids long. V lost 0 bases to trimming and J lost 6 bases, with 16 bases between them. In nucleotides, the CDR3 is TGTGCCAGCAGCTTAGCGCCGGGGGAGGGGGATGATACGCAGTATTTT. This translates into CASSLAPGEGDDTQYF.

The gene calls are TRBV24-1 and TRBJ1-5; D is uncertain. V was clipped by 3 bases and J by 0 bases, with 11 bases between them. Germline V lookup: CDR1 KGHDR, CDR2 SFDVKD. The CDR3 has 16 residues. The CDR3 spells CATSDGSHYSNQPQHF. DNA of the CDR3: TGTGCCACCAGTGATGGCAGTCACTATAGCAATCAGCCCCAGCATTTT.

The rearrangement uses TRBV5-4 and TRBJ1-1, with TRBD1 as a possible D gene (5 bases). The length of the CDR3 is 14 residues. Germline V gene sequence: CDR1 SGHNT, CDR2 YYREEE (reference sequence). Trimming removed 4 bases from V and 1 base from J, with 11 bases in between. CDR3 DNA: TGTGCCAGCAGCGAAATCGACAGGAACACTGAAGCTTTCTTT. It specifies CASSEIDRNTEAFF.

The DNA for the CDR3 is TGTGCCAGCAGCCCCACAAAAGCGGGGCAGGTCTATGGCTACACCTTC. Translating it yields CASSPTKAGQVYGYTF. The V gene is TRBV5-6, the J gene TRBJ1-2, with D possibly TRBD1 on 5 matching bases. The V and J ends lost 4 bases and 4 bases respectively, with 20 bases between them. Germline loops: CDR1 SGHDT, CDR2 YYEEEE. The CDR3 consists of 16 residues.

J is TRBJ2-2 and V is TRBV5-6; D is possibly TRBD2 (5 bases). Trimming shortened V by 1 base and J by 6 bases, and 16 bases separated the two germline ends. CDR3 length: 16 amino acids. The V gene's germline CDR1 is SGHDT and CDR2 YYEEEE. The CDR3 coding sequence is TGTGCCAGCAGCTTGTGGCGCCGGGGTGGAGCCGGGGAGCTGTTTTTT. It codes for CASSLWRRGGAGELFF.

The chain couples TRBV5-1 to TRBJ1-3, with 10 positions matching TRBD1. The junction had 9 bases not matched to a gene; V was cut back by 8 bases and J by 4 bases. The CDR3 sequence is 15 residues long. Germline lookup yields CDR1 SGHRS and CDR2 YFSETQ. The CDR3 reads CASSRDRGSGNTIYF. DNA for the CDR3: TGCGCCAGTAGCCGGGACAGGGGTTCAGGAAACACCATATATTTT.

The V gene is TRBV19, the J gene TRBJ1-3, with D perhaps matching TRBD1 (5 bases). The V end was cut by 9 bases, the J end by 0 bases, with 12 bases between. Germline V gene sequence: CDR1 LNHDA, CDR2 SQIVND (reference sequence). The CDR3 has 14 amino acids. CDR3 amino acids: CASKSGISGNTIYF. The CDR3 nucleotides are TGTGCCAGCAAGTCAGGGATCTCTGGAAACACCATATATTTT. The whole variable domain, remainder taken from reference TRBV19 and TRBJ1-3, is DGGITQSPKYLFRKEGQNVTLSCEQNLNHDAMYWYRQDPGQGLRLIYYSQIVNDFQKGDIAEGYSVSREKKESFPLTVTSAQKNPTAFYLCASKSGISGNTIYFGEGSWLTVV.